The next 25 T cell receptor beta chains were all read from a single sample in a study of vaccination effects on CD4 cells after COVID-19. Repertoires were generated with immunoSEQ multiplex PCR, while TCRdb's copy carries only in-frame clones and drops some. Among tens of thousands of clones listed, about 78% were seen once. Ahead of sequencing, the ViraFEST assay grew antigen-specific CD4+ T cells using viral peptide pools. With 10 days of culture completed, CD4+ T cells were isolated. Each vaccine recipient was nucleocapsid antibody negative and had no prior SARS-CoV-2 infection. Their specific antigens are unknown. Material: CD4+ T cells from PBMCs cultured with SARS-CoV-2 spike peptides, obtained before COVID-19 vaccination. The source of these receptors is a human donor who received a COVID-19 vaccine.

V is TRBV5-6 and J is TRBJ1-3; D perhaps matches TRBD1 (5 bases). V was shortened by 5 bases and J by 0 bases, with 12 bases between the two germline ends. The length of the CDR3 is 15 residues. Looked up from germline, CDR1 is SGHDT and CDR2 is YYEEEE. In DNA, the CDR3 is TGTGCCAGCAGGTCAGGGAAGGGCTCTGGAAACACCATATATTTT. Its protein product is CASRSGKGSGNTIYF.

In this sample, this clone turned up once. The gene calls are TRBV10-3 and TRBJ1-1, with D hard to call. Trimming pared 2 bases from V and 1 base from J, leaving 8 bases between. Looked up from germline, CDR1 is ENHRY and CDR2 is SYGVKD. The CDR3 spans 14 residues. The CDR3: CAISEGFANTEAFF. The CDR3 DNA sequence: TGTGCCATCAGTGAGGGTTTTGCGAACACTGAAGCTTTCTTT.

The rearrangement joins TRBV18 to TRBJ2-2; a weak D match, TRBD2 (5 bases). This CDR3 contains 14 residues. Looked up from germline, CDR1 is KGHSH and CDR2 is LQKENI. V was trimmed by 2 bases and J by 5 bases, leaving 9 bases between them. CDR3 sequence reads: CASSPEGWTGELFF. Written as DNA, the CDR3 is TGTGCCAGCTCACCAGAGGGATGGACCGGGGAGCTGTTTTTT.

This clone was seen more than once but under ten times. The rearrangement uses TRBV7-7 and TRBJ2-7, with 8 bases aligning to TRBD1. Trimming cost V 4 bases and J 5 bases; bases outside gene matches: 4. Germline V CDR1 and CDR2: SSHAT, FNYEAQ (reference sequence). This CDR3 comprises 13 residues. This CDR3 reads CASSSSDRDEQYV. The CDR3 nucleotides are TGTGCCAGCAGCTCATCGGACAGGGACGAGCAGTACGTC.

This chain uses TRBV24-1 with TRBJ2-3; 7 bases are shared with TRBD1. Germline V gene lookup returns CDR1 KGHDR and CDR2 SFDVKD. CDR3 length equals 15 residues. J gave up 4 bases and V 2 bases, and 5 bases lay outside the gene matches. The CDR3 nucleotides read TGTGCCACCAGTGATTCGACAGGGCGGTCAGATACGCAGTATTTT. Amino acid sequence: CATSDSTGRSDTQYF.

The chain uses TRBV18 and TRBJ2-4, with TRBD1 identical over 8 bases. From germline, CDR1 is KGHSH and CDR2 LQKENI. J lost 7 bases, V lost 5 bases, and 4 bases had no gene match. This CDR3 comprises 13 residues. The CDR3 nucleotides are TGTGCCAGCTCATCAGGGGGCTTTAACATTCAGTACTTC. The encoded protein is CASSSGGFNIQYF.

The chain employs TRBV6-5 and TRBJ1-2; D is uncertain. In germline, CDR1 is MNHEY, CDR2 SVGAGI. The CDR3 is 11 residues long. V was shortened by 6 bases and J by 14 bases, with 16 bases between the two germline ends. CDR3 region: CASSSKGKETF. The DNA for the CDR3 is TGTGCCAGCAGCTCCAAGGGCAAGGAGACCTTC.

This chain uses TRBV3-1 (or the pseudogene TRBV3-2) with TRBJ2-2, with 10 bases identical to TRBD2. Germline CDR1 LGHDT, CDR2 YNNKEL (reference sequence). CDR3 length: 17 residues. V shed 1 base and J 4 bases; nucleotides not matched to a gene: 6. Here the CDR3 DNA reads TGTGCCAGCAGCCAAGGAGCGGGGGGGATCAGCACCGGGGAGCTGTTTTTT. This encodes CASSQGAGGISTGELFF.

The chain uses TRBV7-9 and TRBJ1-2; tentative D call: TRBD1 (6 bases). Trimming pared 2 bases from V and 0 bases from J, leaving 13 bases between. Germline assignment: CDR1 SEHNR and CDR2 FQNEAQ (reference sequence). This CDR3 contains 16 residues. The CDR3 coding sequence is TGTGCCAGCAGCTTATGGGACACAACTCCTAACTATGGCTACACCTTC. Residues: CASSLWDTTPNYGYTF.

The chain carries TRBV5-1 and TRBJ2-4; TRBD1 agrees at 7 bases. This CDR3 has 16 residues. Germline V gives CDR1 SGHRS, CDR2 YFSETQ. V lost 6 bases and J lost 0; bases outside the gene matches: 9. The CDR3: CASNPGTELAKNIQYF. CDR3 sequence (DNA): TGCGCCAGCAACCCAGGGACAGAACTAGCCAAAAACATTCAGTACTTC.

The chain has TRBV5-6 and TRBJ1-4; possibly TRBD1 for D (5 bases). The V end lost 4 bases, the J end lost 4 bases, and 17 bases lay between the germline ends. CDR1 and CDR2 from the germline V gene are SGHDT and YYEEEE. The CDR3 has 16 amino acids. Here the CDR3 DNA reads TGTGCCAGCAGCCGCGCCCAGGGAATTAGTAATGAAAAACTGTTTTTT. As protein: CASSRAQGISNEKLFF.

This chain links TRBV5-1 with TRBJ1-1; 8 nucleotides line up with TRBD1. CDR3 size: 15 residues. From germline, CDR1 is SGHRS and CDR2 YFSETQ. Trimming cost V 0 bases and J 4 bases; bases outside gene matches: 5. The CDR3 region is CASSLEAGGLTEAFF. The CDR3 bases are TGCGCCAGCAGCTTGGAGGCAGGGGGCCTCACTGAAGCTTTCTTT.

The V and J genes are TRBV18 and TRBJ2-2; D is possibly TRBD1 (6 bases). The V gene's germline CDR1 is KGHSH and CDR2 LQKENI. V was trimmed by 6 bases and J by 2 bases, leaving 10 bases between them. CDR3 length: 14 residues. The CDR3 nucleotides read TGTGCCAGCTCCGGGACACTTAACACCGGGGAGCTGTTTTTT. Translating it yields CASSGTLNTGELFF.

The rearrangement uses TRBV24-1 and TRBJ2-7; possible D gene TRBD1, 5 bases. Germline V gene sequence: CDR1 KGHDR, CDR2 SFDVKD. V lost 5 bases and J 3 bases, leaving 7 bases between the germline ends. This CDR3 is built from 12 residues. CDR3 nucleotide sequence: TGTGCCACCAGTGGGGGCTTCTACGAGCAGTACGTC. Protein sequence: CATSGGFYEQYV.

The genes are TRBV15 and TRBJ1-1; no definite D call. The CDR3 length is 14 residues. Germline V gene sequence: CDR1 LNHNV, CDR2 YYDKDF (reference sequence). Trimming took off 1 base at V and 6 bases at J, with 12 bases between the two ends. CDR3 in DNA: TGTGCCACCAGCAGAGGAGGAATTGCAGCTGAAGCTTTCTTT. Translated, it gives CATSRGGIAAEAFF.

The rearrangement uses TRBV2 and TRBJ1-1; D is perhaps TRBD1 (6 bases). Germline CDR1 is SNHLY and CDR2 is FYNNEI. This CDR3 region has 14 residues. The ends were cut back, 2 bases at V and 1 base at J, with 8 bases in the middle. As DNA, the CDR3 is TGTGCCAGCAGTGAACAGGGGAGGAACACTGAAGCTTTCTTT. Its translation: CASSEQGRNTEAFF.

For the CDR3, the DNA is TGTGCCACTGCCCCAGGGTACCAAGAGACCCAGTACTTC. Protein: CATAPGYQETQYF. The rearrangement uses TRBV2 and TRBJ2-5, with D possibly being TRBD1 (5 bases). The length of the CDR3 is 13 residues. V was pared by 10 bases and J by 0 bases, with 12 bases between. Germline V gene sequence: CDR1 SNHLY, CDR2 FYNNEI.

About this clone itself: A junction end diverges from the germline sequence, so it may reflect a read error. The chain recombines TRBV7-2 with TRBJ1-2; possibly TRBD1 for D (5 bases). There are 14 residues in the CDR3. Germline V gene sequence: CDR1 SGHTA, CDR2 FQGNSA. The CDR3 region is CASRLGPGDYGYTF. The CDR3 region has the DNA TGTGCCAGCAGGTTAGGACCGGGGGACTATGGCTACACCTTC. Complete variable domain (other parts from reference TRBV7-2 and TRBJ1-2): GAGVSQSPSNKVTEKGKDVELRCDPISGHTALYWYRQSLGQGLEFLIYFQGNSAPDKSGLPSDRFSAERTGGSVSTLTIQRTQQEDSAVYLCASRLGPGDYGYTFGSGTRLTVV.

This clone has only one observation. The chain carries TRBV7-3 and TRBJ2-1; 11 positions match TRBD2. There are 16 residues in the CDR3. Trimming cost V 5 bases and J 4 bases; bases outside gene matches: 7. CDR1 is SGHTA and CDR2 is FQGTGA in the germline V gene. CDR3 DNA sequence: TGTGCCAGCAGCCCCTGGACTAGCGGGTCGTACAATGAGCAGTTCTTC. Translating gives CASSPWTSGSYNEQFF.

Only one count was recorded for this clone. The chain uses TRBV5-4 and TRBJ2-1; TRBD2 aligns across 11 bases. V lost 7 bases to trimming and J lost 6 bases; unmatched junction nucleotides: 3. Germline CDR1 reads SGHNT; CDR2 reads YYREEE (reference sequence). This CDR3 has 13 residues. Here the CDR3 DNA reads TGTGCCAGCGGGACTAGCGGATTCAATGAGCAGTTCTTC. Its protein product is CASGTSGFNEQFF.

This clone appeared a few times. V gene TRBV25-1 combines with J gene TRBJ1-5, with 7 bases identical to TRBD1. The CDR3 spans 13 residues. Germline CDR1 and CDR2: MGHDK and SYGVNS. V was clipped by 6 bases and J by 4 bases; unmatched bases: 3. The CDR3 loop reads CASRGQLNQPQHF. CDR3 DNA sequence: TGTGCCAGCAGGGGACAGCTAAATCAGCCCCAGCATTTT.

The chain couples TRBV24-1 to TRBJ2-2; 9 bases are a match to TRBD1. The CDR3 covers 15 residues. V lost 1 base to trimming and J lost 5 bases; unmatched junction nucleotides: 1. Germline CDR1 is KGHDR and CDR2 is SFDVKD. For the CDR3, the DNA is TGTGCCACCAGTGATTTACAGGGGGCAACCGGGGAGCTGTTTTTT. Residues: CATSDLQGATGELFF.

The CDR3 bases are TGTGCCAGCAGCCTCGGACTAGCGGGGGCCGGGGAGCTGTTTTTT. The encoded protein is CASSLGLAGAGELFF. The V and J genes are TRBV7-9 and TRBJ2-2, with 13 bases matching TRBD2. In germline, CDR1 is SEHNR, CDR2 FQNEAQ (reference sequence). J lost 6 bases, V lost 5 bases, and 3 bases had no gene match. The CDR3 covers 15 residues.

The chain employs TRBV9 and TRBJ2-2; tentative D call: TRBD2 (6 bases). Per the germline V gene, CDR1 is SGDLS and CDR2 is YYNGEE. This CDR3 region has 14 residues. V dropped 0 bases and J dropped 6 bases, with 9 bases sitting between them. The CDR3 reads CASSVVWGAGELFF. DNA for the CDR3: TGTGCCAGCAGCGTAGTTTGGGGGGCCGGGGAGCTGTTTTTT.

The rearrangement links TRBV7-2 to TRBJ2-3; 8 bases align to TRBD2. This CDR3 has 14 residues. CDR1 and CDR2 from the germline V gene are SGHTA and FQGNSA. V gave up 3 bases and J gave up 6 bases; unmatched junction bases: 5. The CDR3 DNA follows: TGTGCCAGCAGCTTGGCGGGGGGAGCCGATACGCAGTATTTT. The encoded protein is CASSLAGGADTQYF.